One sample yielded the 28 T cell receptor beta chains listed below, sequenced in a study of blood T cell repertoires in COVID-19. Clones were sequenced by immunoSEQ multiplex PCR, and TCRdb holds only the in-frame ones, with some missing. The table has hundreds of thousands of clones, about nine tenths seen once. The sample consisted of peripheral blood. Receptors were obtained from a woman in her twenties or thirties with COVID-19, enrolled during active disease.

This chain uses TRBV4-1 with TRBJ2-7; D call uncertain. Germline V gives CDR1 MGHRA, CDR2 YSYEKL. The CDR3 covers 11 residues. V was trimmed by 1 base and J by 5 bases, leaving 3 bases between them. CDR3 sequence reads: CASSQADEQYF. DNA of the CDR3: TGCGCCAGCAGCCAAGCGGACGAGCAGTACTTC.

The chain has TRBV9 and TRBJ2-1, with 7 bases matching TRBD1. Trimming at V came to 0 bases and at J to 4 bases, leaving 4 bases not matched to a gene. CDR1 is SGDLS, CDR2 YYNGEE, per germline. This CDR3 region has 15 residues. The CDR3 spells CASSVGAGGYNEQFF. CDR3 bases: TGTGCCAGCAGCGTAGGGGCAGGGGGTTACAATGAGCAGTTCTTC.

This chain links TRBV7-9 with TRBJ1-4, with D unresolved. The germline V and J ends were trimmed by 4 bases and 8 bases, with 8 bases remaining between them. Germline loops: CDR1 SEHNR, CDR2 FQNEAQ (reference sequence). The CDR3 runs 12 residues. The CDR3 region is CASSSGSEKLFF. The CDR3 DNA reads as TGTGCCAGCAGCTCCGGGTCAGAAAAACTGTTTTTT. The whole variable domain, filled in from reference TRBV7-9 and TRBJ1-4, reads DTGVSQNPRHKITKRGQNVTFRCDPISEHNRLYWYRQTLGQGPEFLTYFQNEAQLEKSRLLSDRFSAERPKGSFSTLEIQRTEQGDSAMYLCASSSGSEKLFFGSGTQLSVL.

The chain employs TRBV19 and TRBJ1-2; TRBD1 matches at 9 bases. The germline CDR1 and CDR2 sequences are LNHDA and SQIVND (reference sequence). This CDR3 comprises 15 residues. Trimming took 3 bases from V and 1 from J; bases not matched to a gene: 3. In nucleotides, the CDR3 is TGTGCCAGTAGTATTCGGACAGGGGTTAACTATGGCTACACCTTC. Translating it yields CASSIRTGVNYGYTF.

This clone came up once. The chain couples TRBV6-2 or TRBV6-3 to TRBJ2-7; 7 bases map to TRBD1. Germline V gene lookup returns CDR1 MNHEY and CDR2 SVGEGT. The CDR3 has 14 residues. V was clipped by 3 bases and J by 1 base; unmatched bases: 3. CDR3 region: CASSYGTASYEQYF. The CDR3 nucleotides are TGTGCCAGCAGTTATGGGACAGCGTCCTACGAGCAGTACTTC.

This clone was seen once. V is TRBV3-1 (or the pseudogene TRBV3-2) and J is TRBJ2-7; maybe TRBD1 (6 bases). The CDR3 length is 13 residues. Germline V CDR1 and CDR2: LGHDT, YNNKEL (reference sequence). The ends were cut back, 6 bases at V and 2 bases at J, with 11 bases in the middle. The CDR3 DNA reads TGTGCCAGCAGTGGGGGCGAAACCTACGAGCAGTACTTC. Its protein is CASSGGETYEQYF.

DNA of the CDR3: TGTGCCAGCAGGACCCCGAGGGATCAAGCTTTCTTT. Protein: CASRTPRDQAFF. The chain employs TRBV28 and TRBJ1-1, with no clear D. Trimming took 6 bases from V and 9 from J, leaving 14 bases between them. Germline CDR1 MDHEN, CDR2 SYDVKM. This CDR3 spans 12 amino acids.

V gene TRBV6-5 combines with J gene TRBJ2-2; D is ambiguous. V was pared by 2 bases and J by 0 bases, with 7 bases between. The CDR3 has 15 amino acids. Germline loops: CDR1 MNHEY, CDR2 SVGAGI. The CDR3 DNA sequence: TGTGCCAGCAGTTACGTACAGACGAACACCGGGGAGCTGTTTTTT. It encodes CASSYVQTNTGELFF.

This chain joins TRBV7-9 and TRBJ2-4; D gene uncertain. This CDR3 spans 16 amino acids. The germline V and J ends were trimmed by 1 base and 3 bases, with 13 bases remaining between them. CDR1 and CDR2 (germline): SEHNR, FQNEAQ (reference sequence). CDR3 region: CASSLGPFGLKNIQYF. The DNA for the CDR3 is TGTGCCAGCAGCTTAGGCCCTTTTGGCCTCAAAAACATTCAGTACTTC. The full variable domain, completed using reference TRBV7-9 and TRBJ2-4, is DTGVSQNPRHKITKRGQNVTFRCDPISEHNRLYWYRQTLGQGPEFLTYFQNEAQLEKSRLLSDRFSAERPKGSFSTLEIQRTEQGDSAMYLCASSLGPFGLKNIQYFGAGTRLSVL.

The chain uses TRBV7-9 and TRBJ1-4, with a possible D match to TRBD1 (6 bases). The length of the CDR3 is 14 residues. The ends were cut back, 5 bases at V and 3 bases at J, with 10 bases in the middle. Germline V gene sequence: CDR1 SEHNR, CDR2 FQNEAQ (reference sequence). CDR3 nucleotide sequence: TGTGCCAGCAGCGCGACAGGATCTAATGAAAAACTGTTTTTT. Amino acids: CASSATGSNEKLFF.

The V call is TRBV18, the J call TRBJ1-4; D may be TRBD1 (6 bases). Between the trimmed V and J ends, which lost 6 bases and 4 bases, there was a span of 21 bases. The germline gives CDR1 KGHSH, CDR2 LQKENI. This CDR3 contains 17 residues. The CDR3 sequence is CASSPQGSRGSNEKLFF. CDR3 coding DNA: TGTGCCAGCTCCCCCCAAGGCTCTAGGGGGAGTAATGAAAAACTGTTTTTT.

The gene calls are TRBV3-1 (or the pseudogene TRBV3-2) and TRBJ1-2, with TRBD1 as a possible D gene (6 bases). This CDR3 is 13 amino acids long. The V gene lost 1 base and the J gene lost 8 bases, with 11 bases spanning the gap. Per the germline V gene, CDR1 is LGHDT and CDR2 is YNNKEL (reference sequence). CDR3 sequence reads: CASSQGQVGGYTF. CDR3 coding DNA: TGTGCCAGCAGCCAAGGACAGGTGGGGGGCTACACCTTC.

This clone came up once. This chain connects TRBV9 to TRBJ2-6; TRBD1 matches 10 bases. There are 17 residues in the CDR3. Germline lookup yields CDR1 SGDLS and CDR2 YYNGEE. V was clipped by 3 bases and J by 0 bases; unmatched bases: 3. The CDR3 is CASSGQGAYSGANVLTF. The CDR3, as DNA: TGTGCCAGCAGCGGACAGGGGGCTTACTCTGGGGCCAACGTCCTGACTTTC.

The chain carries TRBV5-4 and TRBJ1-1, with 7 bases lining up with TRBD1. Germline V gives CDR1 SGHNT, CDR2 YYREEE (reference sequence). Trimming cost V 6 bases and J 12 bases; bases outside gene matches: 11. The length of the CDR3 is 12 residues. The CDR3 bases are TGTGCCAGCACCCGCCCCGCAGGGGGATCTTTCTTT. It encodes CASTRPAGGSFF.

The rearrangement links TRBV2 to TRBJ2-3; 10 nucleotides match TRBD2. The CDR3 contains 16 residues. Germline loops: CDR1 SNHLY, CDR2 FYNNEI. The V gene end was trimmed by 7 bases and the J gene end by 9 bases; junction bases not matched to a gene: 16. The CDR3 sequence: CASIRTLAGVGDTQYF. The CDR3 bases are TGTGCCAGCATCCGTACGCTAGCGGGAGTCGGCGACACGCAGTATTTT.

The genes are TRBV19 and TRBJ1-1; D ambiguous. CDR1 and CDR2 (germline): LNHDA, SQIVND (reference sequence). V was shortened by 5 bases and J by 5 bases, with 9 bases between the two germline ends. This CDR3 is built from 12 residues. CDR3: CASSPPRTEAFF. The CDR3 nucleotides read TGTGCCAGTAGTCCGCCACGGACTGAAGCTTTCTTT.

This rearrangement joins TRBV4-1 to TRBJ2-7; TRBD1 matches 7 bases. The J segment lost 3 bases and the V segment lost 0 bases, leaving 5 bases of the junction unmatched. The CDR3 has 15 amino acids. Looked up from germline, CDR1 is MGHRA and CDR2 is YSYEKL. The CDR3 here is CASSQEGGQYYEQYF. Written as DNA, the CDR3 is TGCGCCAGCAGCCAAGAAGGGGGACAGTACTACGAGCAGTACTTC.

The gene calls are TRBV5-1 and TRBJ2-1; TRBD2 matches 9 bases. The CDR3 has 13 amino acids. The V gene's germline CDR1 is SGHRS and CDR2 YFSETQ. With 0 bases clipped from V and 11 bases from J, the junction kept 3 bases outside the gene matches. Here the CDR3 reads CASSLVSSGKQFF. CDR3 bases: TGCGCCAGCAGCTTGGTTTCTAGCGGGAAGCAGTTCTTC.

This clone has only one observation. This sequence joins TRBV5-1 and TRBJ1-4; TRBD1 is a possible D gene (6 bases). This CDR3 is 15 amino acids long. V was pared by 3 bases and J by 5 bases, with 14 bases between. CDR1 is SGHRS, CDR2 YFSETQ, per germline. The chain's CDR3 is CASSSLQGRNEKLFF. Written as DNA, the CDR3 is TGCGCCAGCAGCTCCTTACAGGGCCGGAATGAAAAACTGTTTTTT.

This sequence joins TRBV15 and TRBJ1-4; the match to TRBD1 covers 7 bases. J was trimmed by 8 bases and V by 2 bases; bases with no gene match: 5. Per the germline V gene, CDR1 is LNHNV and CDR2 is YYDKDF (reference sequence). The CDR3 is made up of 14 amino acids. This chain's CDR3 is CATSRIGTAEKLFF. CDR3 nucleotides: TGTGCCACCAGCAGAATTGGGACAGCAGAAAAACTGTTTTTT.

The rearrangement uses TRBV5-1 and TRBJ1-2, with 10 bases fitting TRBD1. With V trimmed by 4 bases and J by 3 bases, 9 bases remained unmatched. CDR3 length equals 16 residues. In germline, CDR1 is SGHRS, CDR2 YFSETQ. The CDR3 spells CASSLGTGERDYGYTF. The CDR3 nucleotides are TGCGCCAGCAGCCTCGGGACAGGGGAGAGGGACTATGGCTACACCTTC.

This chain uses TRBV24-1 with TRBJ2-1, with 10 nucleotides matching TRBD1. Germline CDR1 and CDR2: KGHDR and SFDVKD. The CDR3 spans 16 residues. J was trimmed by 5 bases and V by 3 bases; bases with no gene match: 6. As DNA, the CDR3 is TGTGCCACCAGTGATACGACAGGGGGCGCTCACAATGAGCAGTTCTTC. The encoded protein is CATSDTTGGAHNEQFF.

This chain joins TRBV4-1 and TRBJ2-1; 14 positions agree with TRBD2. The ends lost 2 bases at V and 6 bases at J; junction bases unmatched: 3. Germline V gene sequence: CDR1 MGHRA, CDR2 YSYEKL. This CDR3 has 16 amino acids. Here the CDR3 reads CASSQFGTSGSNEQFF. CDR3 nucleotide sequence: TGCGCCAGCAGCCAATTCGGGACTAGCGGGAGCAATGAGCAGTTCTTC.

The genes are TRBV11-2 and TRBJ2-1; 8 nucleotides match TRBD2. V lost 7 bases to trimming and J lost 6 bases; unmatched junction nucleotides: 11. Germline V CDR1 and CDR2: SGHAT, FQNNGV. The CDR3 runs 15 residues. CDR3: CASTDGGGPGNEQFF. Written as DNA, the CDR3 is TGTGCCAGCACCGACGGCGGGGGGCCGGGCAATGAGCAGTTCTTC.

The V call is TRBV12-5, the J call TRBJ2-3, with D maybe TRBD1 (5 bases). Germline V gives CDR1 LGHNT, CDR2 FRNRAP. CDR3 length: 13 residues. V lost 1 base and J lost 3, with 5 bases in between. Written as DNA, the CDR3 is TGTGCTAGTGGTTTGGAGGGGACAGATACGCAGTATTTT. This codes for CASGLEGTDTQYF.

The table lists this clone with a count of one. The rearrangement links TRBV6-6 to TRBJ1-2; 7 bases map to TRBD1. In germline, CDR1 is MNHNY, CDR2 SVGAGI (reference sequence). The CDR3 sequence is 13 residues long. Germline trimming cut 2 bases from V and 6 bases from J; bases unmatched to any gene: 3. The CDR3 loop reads CASSYRQGDGYTF. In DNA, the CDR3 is TGTGCCAGCAGTTACCGACAGGGTGATGGCTACACCTTC.

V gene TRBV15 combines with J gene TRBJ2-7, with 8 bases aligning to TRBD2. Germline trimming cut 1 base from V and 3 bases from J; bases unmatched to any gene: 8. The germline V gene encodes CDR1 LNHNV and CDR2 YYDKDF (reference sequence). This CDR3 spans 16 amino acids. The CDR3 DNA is TGTGCCACCAGCAGAGCGGGAGGGCAATTAAGCTACGAGCAGTACTTC. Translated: CATSRAGGQLSYEQYF.

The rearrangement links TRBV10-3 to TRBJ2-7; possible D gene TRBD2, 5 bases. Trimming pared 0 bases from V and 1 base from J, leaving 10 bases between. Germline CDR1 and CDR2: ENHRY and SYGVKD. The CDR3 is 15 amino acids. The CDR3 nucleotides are TGTGCCATCAGTGAGTCAAGCGGCTTTTCCTACGAGCAGTACTTC. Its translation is CAISESSGFSYEQYF.